A selection of T cell receptor beta chains follows, all from one sample in a study of blood T cell repertoires in COVID-19. Method: immunoSEQ multiplex PCR; TCRdb's copy keeps in-frame clones and lacks some. The sample lists fewer than 350,000 clones; more than 75% were seen once. Material for sequencing was peripheral blood. Every receptor here comes from a middle-aged man with active or convalescent COVID-19. Each CDR3 is given with its conserved first and last residue. A D gene is named only where the DNA matches it firmly. Clone sizes are given selectively: once, few, many, or a class where the clone is expanded.

cdr3_aa cdr3_nt j_call v_call clone_size d_call
CASGLVQGQEIYGYTF TGTGCTAGTGGTTTGGTACAGGGACAGGAAATCTATGGCTACACCTTC TRBJ1-2 TRBV12-5 . TRBD1
CASRTLEQGMYGEQYF TGTGCCAGCAGAACACTTGAACAGGGGATGTATGGCGAGCAGTACTTC TRBJ2-7 TRBV27 . TRBD1
CASSAQVVETQYF TGTGCCAGCAGTGCGCAAGTGGTAGAGACCCAGTACTTC TRBJ2-5 TRBV7-9 . .
CAWNNWGGGSGYTF TGTGCCTGGAATAATTGGGGGGGCGGGTCTGGCTACACCTTC TRBJ1-2 TRBV30 . .
CATSAEGTVYGYTF TGTGCCACCAGTGCCGAGGGGACAGTCTATGGCTACACCTTC TRBJ1-2 TRBV24-1 few TRBD1
CSATGQSKISSYEQYF TGCAGCGCAACGGGACAGAGTAAGATTAGCTCCTACGAGCAGTACTTC TRBJ2-7 TRBV29-1 . TRBD1
CASTATGGGEAFF TGTGCCAGTACCGCCACAGGGGGCGGAGAAGCTTTCTTT TRBJ1-1 TRBV19 . TRBD1
CASSLQLGGANEQFF TGTGCCAGCAGCTTGCAGCTAGGAGGGGCCAATGAGCAGTTCTTC TRBJ2-1 TRBV5-8 once .
CASSPGSSGNTIYF TGTGCCAGCAGCCCAGGGTCCTCTGGAAACACCATATATTTT TRBJ1-3 TRBV11-2 . .
CASSYSRGVGNEKLFF TGTGCCAGCAGTTACTCGAGAGGCGTTGGTAATGAAAAACTGTTTTTT TRBJ1-4 TRBV6-5 . .
CASSQNEGGDEQFF TGTGCCAGCAGCCAGAATGAAGGGGGCGATGAGCAGTTCTTC TRBJ2-1 TRBV11-3 . TRBD1
CASSPEGRASTDTQYF TGTGCCAGCAGCCCTGAGGGGAGGGCTAGCACAGATACGCAGTATTTT TRBJ2-3 TRBV9 . TRBD2
CASSLSAGTYEQYF TGTGCCAGCAGCTTGTCCGCAGGGACCTACGAGCAGTACTTC TRBJ2-7 TRBV7-3 . .
CASSPRTSNPTQYF TGCGCCAGCAGCCCACGAACTAGCAATCCTACGCAGTATTTT TRBJ2-3 TRBV4-1 once .
CASSQDRWAATGELFF TGCGCCAGCAGCCAAGATCGCTGGGCAGCCACCGGGGAGCTGTTTTTT TRBJ2-2 TRBV4-1 . .
CASSLAGVGNEQFF TGTGCCAGCAGTTTAGCGGGAGTAGGCAATGAGCAGTTCTTC TRBJ2-1 TRBV9 . TRBD2
CASSLAGSNEQFF TGTGCCAGCAGCTTAGCCGGGAGCAATGAGCAGTTCTTC TRBJ2-1 TRBV7-8 . .
CASSPGGGYPIYF TGTGCCAGCAGCCCTGGAGGGGGCTATCCCATATATTTT TRBJ1-3 TRBV5-6 . TRBD1
CASSLGQGYTGELFF TGTGCCAGCAGTTTGGGACAGGGGTACACCGGGGAGCTGTTTTTT TRBJ2-2 TRBV28 once TRBD1
CASSPRGQGTGSYEQYF TGTGCCAGCAGCCCACGAGGACAGGGGACAGGATCCTACGAGCAGTACTTC TRBJ2-7 TRBV7-6 . TRBD1